This entry lists 31 T cell receptor beta chains sequenced from one sample in a study of identical twins (dated by TCRdb to about 2016). Library preparation employed 5' RACE. Sequencing used an Illumina HiSeq 2000. The raw public data were reprocessed by TCRdb itself: fastp quality trimming at Q25, MiXCR clonotype calling, in-frame beta chains only. When rows share a CDR3 protein, they turn into one entry using the most common DNA and genes. The sample table holds fewer than 550,000 distinct CDR3 sequences, of which over 11% were seen once. Approximately 0.98% of the sample belongs to the ten largest clones. This same sample was also part of a study on yellow fever vaccine responses in identical twins.

Sequencing input: CD4+ T cells sorted from blood. These receptor sequences come from a young woman in good health.

This chain connects TRBV7-9 to TRBJ1-4; TRBD1 is a possible D gene (5 bases). V dropped 0 bases and J dropped 5 bases, with 16 bases sitting between them. This CDR3 spans 17 amino acids. In germline, CDR1 is SEHNR, CDR2 FQNEAQ (reference sequence). CDR3 amino acids: CASSLAPRGSLNEKLFF. The DNA of the CDR3 is TGTGCCAGCAGCTTAGCGCCTAGGGGCAGCCTAAATGAAAAACTGTTTTTT.

The chain uses TRBV20-1 and TRBJ1-2, with TRBD1 matching 8 bases. The CDR3 is made up of 14 amino acids. Germline CDR1 reads DFQATT; CDR2 reads SNEGSKA (reference sequence). This CDR3 is CTTTKAGGMNGYTF. The CDR3 DNA follows: TGCACCACAACGAAAGCAGGGGGCATGAATGGCTACACCTTC.

This clonotype was seen only a few times. The genes are TRBV5-1 and TRBJ2-3, with TRBD2 matching over 7 bases. The V and J ends lost 0 bases and 3 bases, in that order; junction bases with no gene match: 13. This CDR3 has 18 residues. Germline V lookup: CDR1 SGHRS, CDR2 YFSETQ. The CDR3 nucleotides are TGCGCCAGCAGCTTGGAGGCGGCGATCCTGGGAGGGACAGATACGCAGTATTTT. Translation: CASSLEAAILGGTDTQYF.

The chain uses TRBV3-1 and TRBJ2-3; D is perhaps TRBD2 (6 bases). CDR3 size: 15 residues. The V end lost 2 bases, the J end lost 0 bases, and 9 bases lay between the germline ends. Germline CDR1 is LGHDT and CDR2 is YNNKEL (reference sequence). CDR3 DNA: TGTGCCAGCAGCCAAAGGCGGGGAAGCACAGATACGCAGTATTTT. Amino acid sequence: CASSQRRGSTDTQYF.

The gene calls are TRBV20-1 and TRBJ2-7, with unresolved D. This CDR3 spans 15 amino acids. The germline V and J ends were trimmed by 0 bases and 3 bases, with 15 bases remaining between them. Germline loops: CDR1 DFQATT, CDR2 SNEGSKA (reference sequence). CDR3 DNA sequence: TGCAGTGCTAGAGATCCGAGCACAGTAAACTACGAGCAGTACTTC. This sequence encodes CSARDPSTVNYEQYF.

This clonotype was found a few times. The chain carries TRBV25-1 and TRBJ2-5; D gene uncertain. This CDR3 comprises 11 residues. Germline assignment: CDR1 MGHDK and CDR2 SYGVNS. The V end was cut by 0 bases, the J end by 5 bases, with 1 base between. The CDR3, as DNA: TGTGCCAGCAGTGAATACGAGACCCAGTACTTC. This encodes CASSEYETQYF.

This clonotype was picked up a small number of times. This sequence joins TRBV6-5 and TRBJ2-5, with 9 bases identical to TRBD1. With 2 bases clipped from V and 1 base from J, the junction kept 5 bases outside the gene matches. Germline values: CDR1 MNHEY, CDR2 SVGAGI. The CDR3 has 16 amino acids. The CDR3 DNA is TGTGCCAGCAGTTACGGCGGGACAGGGCTCCAAGAGACCCAGTACTTC. Translated, it gives CASSYGGTGLQETQYF.

This clonotype has a handful of counts. V is TRBV6-5 and J is TRBJ1-1; D is possibly TRBD1 (6 bases). Germline CDR1 MNHEY, CDR2 SVGAGI. CDR3 length: 16 amino acids. The V and J ends lost 4 bases and 3 bases respectively, with 18 bases between them. The CDR3 here is CASSLITQGQHTEAFF. Here the CDR3 DNA reads TGTGCCAGCAGTTTAATCACCCAAGGACAGCACACTGAAGCTTTCTTT.

The CDR3 sequence is CASSELAAYNEQFF. CDR3 sequence (DNA): TGTGCCAGCAGTGAACTAGCGGCCTACAATGAGCAGTTCTTC. The V gene is TRBV2, the J gene TRBJ2-1; TRBD2 matches 7 bases. Germline V gene lookup returns CDR1 SNHLY and CDR2 FYNNEI. V was pared by 2 bases and J by 2 bases, with 0 bases of the junction left unmatched. The CDR3 is 14 amino acids.

This clonotype was seen a handful of times. The chain links TRBV15 to TRBJ2-5, with no clear D. With 0 bases removed from V and 1 base from J, the gap between germline ends came to 9 bases. There are 15 residues in the CDR3. Germline lookup yields CDR1 LNHNV and CDR2 YYDKDF (reference sequence). The DNA for the CDR3 is TGTGCCACCAGCAGAGATAGAGGTATCCAAGAGACCCAGTACTTC. It codes for CATSRDRGIQETQYF. The full variable domain, its missing parts supplied by reference TRBV15 and TRBJ2-5, is DAMVIQNPRYQVTQFGKPVTLSCSQTLNHNVMYWYQQKSSQAPKLLFHYYDKDFNNEADTPDNFQSRRPNTSFCFLDIRSPGLGDTAMYLCATSRDRGIQETQYFGPGTRLLVL.

In this sample, this clonotype turned up many times. The V gene is TRBV6-6, the J gene TRBJ2-7; no clear D. Germline values: CDR1 MNHNY, CDR2 SVGAGI (reference sequence). CDR3 length: 13 amino acids. V dropped 4 bases and J dropped 2 bases, with 9 bases sitting between them. The CDR3 DNA follows: TGTGCCAGCAGTTTAGACGTAACCTACGAGCAGTACTTC. This encodes CASSLDVTYEQYF.

V is TRBV7-2 and J is TRBJ2-3; 10 bases fit TRBD1. Germline values: CDR1 SGHTA, CDR2 FQGNSA. Trimming removed 5 bases from V and 10 bases from J; junction bases left unmatched: 9. The CDR3 is 14 amino acids. CDR3: CASSQSRTGGAQYF. The CDR3 bases are TGTGCCAGCAGCCAATCCCGGACAGGGGGAGCGCAGTATTTT. The whole variable domain, filled in from reference TRBV7-2 and TRBJ2-3, reads GAGVSQSPSNKVTEKGKDVELRCDPISGHTALYWYRQSLGQGLEFLIYFQGNSAPDKSGLPSDRFSAERTGGSVSTLTIQRTQQEDSAVYLCASSQSRTGGAQYFGPGTRLTVL.

The chain links TRBV12-3 or TRBV12-4 to TRBJ1-1, with TRBD1 as a possible D gene (5 bases). The CDR3 has 14 residues. Trimming took off 4 bases at V and 7 bases at J, with 16 bases between the two ends. The CDR3 bases are TGTGCCAGCAGTTCTAATGGGGGGACGGGTGAAGCTTTCTTT. Protein sequence: CASSSNGGTGEAFF.

This clonotype has a handful of counts. The chain has TRBV28 and TRBJ1-2; 8 nucleotides agree with TRBD1. V gave up 1 base and J gave up 6 bases; unmatched junction bases: 4. Germline CDR1 is MDHEN and CDR2 is SYDVKM. The CDR3 length is 14 residues. The CDR3 spells CASSLSGQGHGYTF. The DNA for the CDR3 is TGTGCCAGCAGTTTATCCGGACAGGGACATGGCTACACCTTC.

J is TRBJ1-5 and V is TRBV12-3 or TRBV12-4; D possibly corresponds to TRBD1 (5 bases). The CDR3 loop spans 15 amino acids. Trimming shortened V by 6 bases and J by 0 bases, and 12 bases separated the two germline ends. The CDR3 spells CASRPGPSSNQPQHF. CDR3 DNA: TGTGCCAGCAGACCGGGACCGAGTAGCAATCAGCCCCAGCATTTT.

The V and J genes are TRBV2 and TRBJ1-4; D is unclear. Germline assignment: CDR1 SNHLY and CDR2 FYNNEI. Trimming stripped 2 bases from V and 7 bases from J, with 11 bases between. CDR3 length: 14 amino acids. CDR3 DNA sequence: TGTGCCAGCAGTGAAAGGGCGATGGCTGAAAAACTGTTTTTT. Encoded protein: CASSERAMAEKLFF.

The rearrangement uses TRBV7-3 and TRBJ2-3; no firm D call. CDR3 length equals 12 residues. Germline V lookup: CDR1 SGHTA, CDR2 FQGTGA. Trimming cost V 1 base and J 7 bases, with 6 bases left between them. The CDR3 bases are TGTGCCAGCAGCTTAAAAGACAATACGCAGTATTTT. Amino acids: CASSLKDNTQYF.

There are many counts of this clonotype. V usage is TRBV12-3 or TRBV12-4 and J usage is TRBJ2-3, with a possible D match to TRBD2 (6 bases). The CDR3 runs 14 residues. The V and J ends lost 6 bases and 2 bases respectively, with 12 bases between them. The CDR3 protein is CASSQTSPTDTQYF. The CDR3, as DNA: TGTGCCAGCAGCCAAACTAGCCCCACAGATACGCAGTATTTT.

The chain joins TRBV5-1 to TRBJ2-4; D assignment may be TRBD1 or TRBD2 (7 bases each). Trimming took 3 bases from V and 7 from J, leaving 20 bases between them. This CDR3 is 16 amino acids long. The germline gives CDR1 SGHRS, CDR2 YFSETQ. CDR3 sequence reads: CASSSGGGPPGNIQYF. The CDR3, as DNA: TGCGCCAGCAGCTCAGGGGGGGGACCTCCGGGGAACATTCAGTACTTC. Full variable domain (outside the CDR3, taken from reference TRBV5-1 and TRBJ2-4): KAGVTQTPRYLIKTRGQQVTLSCSPISGHRSVSWYQQTPGQGLQFLFEYFSETQRNKGNFPGRFSGRQFSNSRSEMNVSTLELGDSALYLCASSSGGGPPGNIQYFGAGTRLSVL.

This clonotype was observed at least ten times. J is TRBJ2-5 and V is TRBV3-1; 10 positions match TRBD2. CDR1 and CDR2 (germline): LGHDT, YNNKEL (reference sequence). Trimming cost V 4 bases and J 1 base; bases outside gene matches: 3. The CDR3 spans 15 residues. The DNA for the CDR3 is TGTGCCAGCAGCCGAGGACTAGCGGCCCAAGAGACCCAGTACTTC. Translation gives CASSRGLAAQETQYF.

The chain uses TRBV28 and TRBJ2-4; TRBD1 aligns across 9 bases. The CDR3 totals 15 residues. The V gene's germline CDR1 is MDHEN and CDR2 SYDVKM. V dropped 6 bases and J dropped 2; count of bases not matched to a gene: 5. The chain's CDR3 is CASRGTGLPKNIQYF. The DNA for the CDR3 is TGTGCCAGCAGAGGGACAGGGCTTCCCAAAAACATTCAGTACTTC. The full variable domain, rest sourced from reference TRBV28 and TRBJ2-4, is DVKVTQSSRYLVKRTGEKVFLECVQDMDHENMFWYRQDPGLGLRLIYFSYDVKMKEKGDIPEGYSVSREKKERFSLILESASTNQTSMYLCASRGTGLPKNIQYFGAGTRLSVL.

This chain joins TRBV20-1 and TRBJ2-7; tentative D call: TRBD2 (5 bases). The CDR3 has 13 amino acids. Trimming removed 8 bases from V and 2 bases from J, with 16 bases in between. Looked up from germline, CDR1 is DFQATT and CDR2 is SNEGSKA (reference sequence). The CDR3 region has the DNA TGCAGTCTCGACGGGGAGACTACCTACGAGCAGTACTTC. It is translated as CSLDGETTYEQYF.

The chain recombines TRBV7-3 with TRBJ2-1, with 8 bases lining up with TRBD2. Germline trimming cut 5 bases from V and 3 bases from J; bases unmatched to any gene: 3. Germline CDR1 is SGHTA and CDR2 is FQGTGA. CDR3 length equals 14 residues. Written as DNA, the CDR3 is TGTGCCAGCAGCCACGCGGGGGGCTACAATGAGCAGTTCTTC. This gives the protein CASSHAGGYNEQFF.

The sample holds a few counts of this clonotype. The junction departs from germline at one end; a sequencing error may be responsible. This rearrangement joins TRBV7-2 to TRBJ2-4; D might be TRBD1 (5 bases). This CDR3 is built from 12 residues. Germline V gene sequence: CDR1 SGHTA, CDR2 FQGNSA. The CDR3 region has the DNA TGTGCCAGCAGCCAATGGGGCGGAGAAGTGGACTTC. Protein sequence: CASSQWGGEVDF. Drawing the rest from reference TRBV7-2 and TRBJ2-4, the complete variable domain is GAGVSQSPSNKVTEKGKDVELRCDPISGHTALYWYRQSLGQGLEFLIYFQGNSAPDKSGLPSDRFSAERTGGSVSTLTIQRTQQEDSAVYLCASSQWGGEVDFGAGTRLSVL.

At least ten counts were recorded for this clonotype. The V and J genes are TRBV20-1 and TRBJ2-7; D remains unclear. Trimming took off 0 bases at V and 0 bases at J, with 12 bases between the two ends. From germline, CDR1 is DFQATT and CDR2 SNEGSKA (reference sequence). The CDR3 has 15 amino acids. The CDR3 nucleotides read TGCAGTGCTAGAGATCCCGGCTCGAGCTCCTACGAGCAGTACTTC. Translated: CSARDPGSSSYEQYF.

This clonotype appeared many times. This chain uses TRBV20-1 with TRBJ2-2, with 8 bases that match TRBD2. This CDR3 comprises 16 residues. Germline values: CDR1 DFQATT, CDR2 SNEGSKA (reference sequence). V lost 2 bases to trimming and J lost 4 bases; unmatched junction nucleotides: 9. CDR3 in DNA: TGCAGTGCTAGACAAGGACTAGCTCGGGGCACCGGGGAGCTGTTTTTT. It encodes CSARQGLARGTGELFF.

This clonotype has just a few counts. The J gene is TRBJ2-2, the V gene TRBV5-4; 8 nucleotides align to TRBD2. V was pared by 2 bases and J by 1 base, with 16 bases of the junction left unmatched. Germline CDR1 and CDR2: SGHNT and YYREEE (reference sequence). The CDR3 contains 20 residues. The CDR3 bases are TGTGCCAGCAGCTTCCCGGTGATGGCTAGCGGGTTCCTGAACACCGGGGAGCTGTTTTTT. It translates to CASSFPVMASGFLNTGELFF.

The chain couples TRBV28 to TRBJ2-4, with D perhaps TRBD2 (6 bases). CDR1 and CDR2 from the germline V gene are MDHEN and SYDVKM. Between the trimmed V and J ends, which lost 3 bases and 2 bases, there was a span of 8 bases. The CDR3 spans 14 residues. CDR3 bases: TGTGCCAGCAGTTTCGGGGGAACCAAAAACATTCAGTACTTC. It encodes CASSFGGTKNIQYF.

The chain links TRBV3-1 to TRBJ1-2; D not resolved. The CDR3 is 14 amino acids. CDR1 is LGHDT and CDR2 is YNNKEL in the germline V gene (reference sequence). V lost 1 base and J lost 5, with 11 bases in between. DNA of the CDR3: TGTGCCAGCAGCCAAGCGGGTGCAGCATATGGCTACACCTTC. This sequence encodes CASSQAGAAYGYTF.

V gene TRBV7-3 combines with J gene TRBJ2-1; 8 bases are a match to TRBD2. CDR3 size: 17 residues. The V and J ends lost 4 bases and 3 bases, in that order; junction bases with no gene match: 11. Germline assignment: CDR1 SGHTA and CDR2 FQGTGA. CDR3 in amino acids: CASSSERVRGDYNEQFF. CDR3 DNA: TGTGCCAGCAGCTCCGAGCGGGTGCGGGGGGACTACAATGAGCAGTTCTTC.

The genes are TRBV5-1 and TRBJ1-2; TRBD1 might be the D (5 bases). Germline CDR1 reads SGHRS; CDR2 reads YFSETQ. The V gene lost 0 bases and the J gene lost 4 bases, with 13 bases spanning the gap. CDR3 size: 15 residues. Here the CDR3 DNA reads TGCGCCAGCAGCTTGGAAGGGACGGCAGTCTATGGCTACACCTTC. Translated: CASSLEGTAVYGYTF.